This T cell receptor (beta chain) was captured in a study of blood T cell repertoires in COVID-19. Whole-study context: Sources were T cells, B-cell-depleted T cells, or PBMCs; the material itself was cDNA or gDNA.

The length of the CDR3 is 11 residues. V gave up 1 base and J gave up 10 bases, with 8 bases separating them. In germline, CDR1 is MGHDK, CDR2 SYGVNS. Ages ranged from about 18 to 90 years, with residence in around 24 US areas. Cohort assignment relied on participant-reported clinical history. Libraries were prepared by immunoSEQ multiplex PCR; TCRdb keeps only in-frame clonotypes and omits some of them. The sample has some 97,000 clones; just over 85% are singletons. What was sequenced was PBMCs or T cells enriched from blood (not recorded which). The receptor was derived from a woman between 50 and 59 years old who had recovered from COVID-19. The rearrangement uses TRBV25-1 and TRBJ2-7; no reliable D call. The CDR3 loop reads CASSESLHQYF. CDR3 DNA sequence: TGTGCCAGCAGTGAATCTTTACATCAGTACTTC.